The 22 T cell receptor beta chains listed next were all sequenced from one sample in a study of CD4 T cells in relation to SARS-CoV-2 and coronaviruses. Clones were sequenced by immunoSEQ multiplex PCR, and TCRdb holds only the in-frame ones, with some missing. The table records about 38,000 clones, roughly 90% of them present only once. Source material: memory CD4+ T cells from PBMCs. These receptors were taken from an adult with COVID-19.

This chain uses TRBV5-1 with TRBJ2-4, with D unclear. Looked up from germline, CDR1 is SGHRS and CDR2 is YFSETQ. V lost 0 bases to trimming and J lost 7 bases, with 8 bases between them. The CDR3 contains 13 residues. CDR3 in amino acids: CASSLEGMNIQYF. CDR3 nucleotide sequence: TGCGCCAGCAGCTTGGAGGGCATGAACATTCAGTACTTC.

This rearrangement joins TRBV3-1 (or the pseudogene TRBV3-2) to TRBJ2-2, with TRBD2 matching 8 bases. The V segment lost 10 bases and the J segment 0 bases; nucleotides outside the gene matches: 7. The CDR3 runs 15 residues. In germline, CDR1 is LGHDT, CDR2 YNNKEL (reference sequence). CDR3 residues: CATKGTSANTGELFF. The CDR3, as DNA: TGTGCCACCAAAGGGACTAGTGCGAACACCGGGGAGCTGTTTTTT.

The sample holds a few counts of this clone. CDR3 sequence (DNA): TGTGCCAGCAGTTTAGTGTCAGGATACGAGCAGTACTTC. Encoded protein: CASSLVSGYEQYF. The genes are TRBV28 and TRBJ2-7; no definite D call. The CDR3 has 13 residues. Deletions cut 2 bases from V and 4 bases from J, with 9 bases between. Germline-derived CDR1 and CDR2 are MDHEN and SYDVKM.

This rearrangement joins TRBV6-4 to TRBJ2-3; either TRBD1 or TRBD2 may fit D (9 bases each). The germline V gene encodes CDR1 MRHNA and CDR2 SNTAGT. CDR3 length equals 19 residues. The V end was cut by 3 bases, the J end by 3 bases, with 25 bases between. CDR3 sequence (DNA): TGTGCCAGCAGTGAACGGGACAGGGATTCCCTAGCGGGGACAGATACGCAGTATTTT. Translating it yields CASSERDRDSLAGTDTQYF.

The CDR3 is CASSLASGGVNEQYF. CDR3 bases: TGTGCCAGCAGCTTAGCTAGCGGGGGGGTTAACGAGCAGTACTTC. This sequence joins TRBV11-2 and TRBJ2-7; 12 bases are shared with TRBD2. Germline V gene data show CDR1 as SGHAT and CDR2 as FQNNGV. The V and J ends lost 1 base and 5 bases, in that order; junction bases with no gene match: 3. This CDR3 has 15 residues.

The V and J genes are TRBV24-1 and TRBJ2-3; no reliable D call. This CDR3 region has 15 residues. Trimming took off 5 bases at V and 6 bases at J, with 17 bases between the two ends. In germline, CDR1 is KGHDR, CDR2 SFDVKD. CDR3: CATSATGRASDTQYF. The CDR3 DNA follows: TGTGCCACCAGTGCCACGGGCCGGGCGTCGGATACGCAGTATTTT.

The CDR3 DNA sequence: TGTGCCAGCAGCCCGGTCCCTGAGAATGAGCAGTTCTTC. Translation gives CASSPVPENEQFF. The gene calls are TRBV6-5 and TRBJ2-1; D ambiguous. The CDR3 is 13 residues long. V dropped 6 bases and J dropped 7 bases, with 13 bases sitting between them. Germline V gene lookup returns CDR1 MNHEY and CDR2 SVGAGI.

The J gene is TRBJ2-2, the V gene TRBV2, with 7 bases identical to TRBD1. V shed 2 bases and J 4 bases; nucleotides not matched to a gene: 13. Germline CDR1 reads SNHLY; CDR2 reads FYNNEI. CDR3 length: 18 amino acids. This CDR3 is CASSEQNRGSFGTGELFF. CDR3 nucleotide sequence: TGTGCCAGCAGTGAACAAAACAGGGGATCGTTTGGCACCGGGGAGCTGTTTTTT.

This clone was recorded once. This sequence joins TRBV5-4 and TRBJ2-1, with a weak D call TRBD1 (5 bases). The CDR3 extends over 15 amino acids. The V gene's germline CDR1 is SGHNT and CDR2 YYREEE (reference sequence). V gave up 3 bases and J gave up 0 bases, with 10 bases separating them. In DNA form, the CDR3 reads TGTGCCAGCAGCTCCCCAGGGATCTCCTACAATGAGCAGTTCTTC. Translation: CASSSPGISYNEQFF.

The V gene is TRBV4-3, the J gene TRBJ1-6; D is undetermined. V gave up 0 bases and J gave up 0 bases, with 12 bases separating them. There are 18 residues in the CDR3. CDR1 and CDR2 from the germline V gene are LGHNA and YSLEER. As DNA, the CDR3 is TGCGCCAGCAGCCAAGATTTGGGGTCCAGCTCCTATAATTCACCCCTCCACTTT. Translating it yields CASSQDLGSSSYNSPLHF.

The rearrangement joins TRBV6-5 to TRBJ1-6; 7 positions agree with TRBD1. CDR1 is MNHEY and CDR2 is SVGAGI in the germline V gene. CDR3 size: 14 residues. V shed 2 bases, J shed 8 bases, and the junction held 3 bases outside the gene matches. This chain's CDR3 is CASSYKGADSPLHF. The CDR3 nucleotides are TGTGCCAGCAGTTACAAGGGGGCGGATTCACCCCTCCACTTT.

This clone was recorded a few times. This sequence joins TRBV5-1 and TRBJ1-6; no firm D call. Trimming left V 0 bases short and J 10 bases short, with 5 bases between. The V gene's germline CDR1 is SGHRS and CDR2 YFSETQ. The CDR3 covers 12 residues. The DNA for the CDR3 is TGCGCCAGCAGCTTGGGGGAGTCACCCCTCCACTTT. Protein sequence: CASSLGESPLHF.

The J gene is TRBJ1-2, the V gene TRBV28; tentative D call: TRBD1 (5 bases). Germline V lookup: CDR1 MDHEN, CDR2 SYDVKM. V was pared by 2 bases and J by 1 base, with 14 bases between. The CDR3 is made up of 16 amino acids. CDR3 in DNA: TGTGCCAGCAGTTTAGGTGTTCTCGACAGTAACTATGGCTACACCTTC. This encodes CASSLGVLDSNYGYTF.

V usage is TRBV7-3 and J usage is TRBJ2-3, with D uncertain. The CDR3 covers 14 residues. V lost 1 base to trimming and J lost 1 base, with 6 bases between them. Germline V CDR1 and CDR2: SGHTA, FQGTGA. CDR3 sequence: CASSLIGRTDTQYF. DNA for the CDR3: TGTGCCAGCAGCTTAATCGGCCGCACAGATACGCAGTATTTT. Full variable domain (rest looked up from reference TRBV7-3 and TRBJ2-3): GAGVSQTPSNKVTEKGKYVELRCDPISGHTALYWYRQSLGQGPEFLIYFQGTGAADDSGLPNDRFFAVRPEGSVSTLKIQRTERGDSAVYLCASSLIGRTDTQYFGPGTRLTVL.

The CDR3 sequence is CASGRGGNGNTIYF. Written as DNA, the CDR3 is TGTGCCAGCGGGAGGGGAGGGAATGGAAACACCATATATTTT. The gene calls are TRBV9 and TRBJ1-3; D possibly corresponds to TRBD1 (5 bases). V gave up 7 bases and J gave up 3 bases, with 14 bases separating them. This CDR3 has 14 residues. The V gene's germline CDR1 is SGDLS and CDR2 YYNGEE.

CDR3 sequence reads: CASSPGQGLEKLFF. The CDR3 DNA is TGTGCCAGCAGTCCGGGACAGGGTTTAGAAAAACTGTTTTTT. The chain is built from TRBV2 and TRBJ1-4; 9 bases agree with TRBD1. Trimming cost V 5 bases and J 8 bases; bases outside gene matches: 6. This CDR3 is 14 amino acids long. Germline CDR1 is SNHLY and CDR2 is FYNNEI. Variable domain in full (rest from reference TRBV2 and TRBJ1-4): EPEVTQTPSHQVTQMGQEVILRCVPISNHLYFYWYRQILGQKVEFLVSFYNNEISEKSEIFDDQFSVERPDGSNFTLKIRSTKLEDSAMYFCASSPGQGLEKLFFGSGTQLSVL.

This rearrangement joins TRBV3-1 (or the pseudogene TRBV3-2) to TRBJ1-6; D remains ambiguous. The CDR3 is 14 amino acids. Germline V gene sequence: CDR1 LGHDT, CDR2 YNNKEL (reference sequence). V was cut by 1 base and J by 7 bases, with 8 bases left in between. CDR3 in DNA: TGTGCCAGCAGCCAAGGTCAAGGCAATTCACCCCTCCACTTT. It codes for CASSQGQGNSPLHF.

The DNA for the CDR3 is TGTGCCAGCAGCCGAGACAGGGGGCAGGTTTATAATTCACCCCTCCACTTT. As protein: CASSRDRGQVYNSPLHF. This rearrangement joins TRBV11-3 to TRBJ1-6, with TRBD1 identical over 10 bases. With V trimmed by 5 bases and J by 4 bases, 8 bases remained unmatched. This CDR3 contains 17 residues. Germline CDR1 reads SGHNT; CDR2 reads YENEEA.

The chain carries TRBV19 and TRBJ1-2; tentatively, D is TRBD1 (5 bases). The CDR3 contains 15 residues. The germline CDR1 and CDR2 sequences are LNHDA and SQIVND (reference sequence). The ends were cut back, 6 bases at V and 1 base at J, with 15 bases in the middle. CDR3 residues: CASSYETVGNYGYTF. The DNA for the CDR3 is TGTGCCAGTAGCTATGAGACAGTAGGTAACTATGGCTACACCTTC.

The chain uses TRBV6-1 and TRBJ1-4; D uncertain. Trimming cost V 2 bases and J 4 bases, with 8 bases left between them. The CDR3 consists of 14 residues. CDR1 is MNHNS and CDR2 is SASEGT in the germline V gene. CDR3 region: CASSESGFNEKLFF. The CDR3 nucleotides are TGTGCCAGCAGTGAATCAGGTTTTAATGAAAAACTGTTTTTT.

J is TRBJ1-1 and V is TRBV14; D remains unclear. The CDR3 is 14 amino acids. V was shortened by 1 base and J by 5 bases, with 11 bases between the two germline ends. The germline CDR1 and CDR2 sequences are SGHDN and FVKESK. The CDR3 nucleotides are TGTGCCAGCAGCCAAGCTGGCAGTTCAACTGAAGCTTTCTTT. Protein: CASSQAGSSTEAFF.

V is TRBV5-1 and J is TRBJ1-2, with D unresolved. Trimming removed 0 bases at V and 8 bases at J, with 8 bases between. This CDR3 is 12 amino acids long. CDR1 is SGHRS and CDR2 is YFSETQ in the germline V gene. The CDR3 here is CASSLDWQGYTF. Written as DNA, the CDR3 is TGCGCCAGCAGCTTGGACTGGCAGGGCTACACCTTC.